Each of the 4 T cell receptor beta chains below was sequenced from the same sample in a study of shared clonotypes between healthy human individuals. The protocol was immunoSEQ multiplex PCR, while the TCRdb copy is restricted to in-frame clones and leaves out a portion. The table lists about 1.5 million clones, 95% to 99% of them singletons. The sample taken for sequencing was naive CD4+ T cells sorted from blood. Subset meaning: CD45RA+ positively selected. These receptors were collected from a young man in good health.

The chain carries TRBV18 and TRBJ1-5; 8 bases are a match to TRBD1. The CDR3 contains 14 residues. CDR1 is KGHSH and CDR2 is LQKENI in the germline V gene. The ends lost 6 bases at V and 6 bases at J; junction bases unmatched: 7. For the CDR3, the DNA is TGTGCCAGCTCGCCGGGACAGGCGGCTCAGCCCCAGCATTTT. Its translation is CASSPGQAAQPQHF.

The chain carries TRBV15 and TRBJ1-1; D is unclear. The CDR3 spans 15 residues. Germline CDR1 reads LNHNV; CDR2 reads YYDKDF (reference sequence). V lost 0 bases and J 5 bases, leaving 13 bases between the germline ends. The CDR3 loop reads CATSRDRGGVTEAFF. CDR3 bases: TGTGCCACCAGCAGAGATCGGGGAGGTGTGACTGAAGCTTTCTTT. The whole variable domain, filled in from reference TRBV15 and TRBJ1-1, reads DAMVIQNPRYQVTQFGKPVTLSCSQTLNHNVMYWYQQKSSQAPKLLFHYYDKDFNNEADTPDNFQSRRPNTSFCFLDIRSPGLGDTAMYLCATSRDRGGVTEAFFGQGTRLTVV.

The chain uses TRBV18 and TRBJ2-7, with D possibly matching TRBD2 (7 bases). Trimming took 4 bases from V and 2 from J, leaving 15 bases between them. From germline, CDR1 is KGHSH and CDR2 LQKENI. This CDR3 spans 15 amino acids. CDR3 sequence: CASSQERDNAYEQYF. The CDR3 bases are TGTGCCAGCTCACAGGAGCGGGACAACGCCTACGAGCAGTACTTC. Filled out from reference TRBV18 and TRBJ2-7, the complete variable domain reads NAGVMQNPRHLVRRRGQEARLRCSPMKGHSHVYWYRQLPEEGLKFMVYLQKENIIDESGMPKERFSAEFPKEGPSILRIQQVVRGDSAAYFCASSQERDNAYEQYFGPGTRLTVT.

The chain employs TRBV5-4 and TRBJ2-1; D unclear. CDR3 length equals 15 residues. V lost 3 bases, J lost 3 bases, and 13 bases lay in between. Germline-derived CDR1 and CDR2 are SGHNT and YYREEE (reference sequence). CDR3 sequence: CASSSPLGNYNEQFF. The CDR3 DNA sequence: TGTGCCAGCAGCTCTCCGCTGGGGAACTACAATGAGCAGTTCTTC. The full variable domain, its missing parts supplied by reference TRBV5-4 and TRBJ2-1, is ETGVTQSPTHLIKTRGQQVTLRCSSQSGHNTVSWYQQALGQGPQFIFQYYREEENGRGNFPPRFSGLQFPNYSSELNVNALELDDSALYLCASSSPLGNYNEQFFGPGTRLTVL.